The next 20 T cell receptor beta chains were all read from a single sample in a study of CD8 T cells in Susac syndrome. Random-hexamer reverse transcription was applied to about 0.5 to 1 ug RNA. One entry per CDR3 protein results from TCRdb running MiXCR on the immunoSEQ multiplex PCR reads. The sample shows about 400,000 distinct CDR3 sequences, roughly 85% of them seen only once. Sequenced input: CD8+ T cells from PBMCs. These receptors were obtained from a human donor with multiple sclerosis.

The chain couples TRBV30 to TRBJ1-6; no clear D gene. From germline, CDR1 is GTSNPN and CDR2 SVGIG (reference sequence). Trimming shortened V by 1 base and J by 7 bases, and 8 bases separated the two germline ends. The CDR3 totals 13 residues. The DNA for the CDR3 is TGTGCCTGGAGTGAATTGGGGAATTCACCCCTCCACTTT. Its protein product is CAWSELGNSPLHF.

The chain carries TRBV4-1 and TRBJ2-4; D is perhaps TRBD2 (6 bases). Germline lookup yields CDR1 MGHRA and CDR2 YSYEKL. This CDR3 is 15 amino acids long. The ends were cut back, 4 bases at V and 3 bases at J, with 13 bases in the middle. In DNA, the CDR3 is TGCGCCAGCAGCCTCGGCGAGGGAGGCAAAAACATTCAGTACTTC. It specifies CASSLGEGGKNIQYF.

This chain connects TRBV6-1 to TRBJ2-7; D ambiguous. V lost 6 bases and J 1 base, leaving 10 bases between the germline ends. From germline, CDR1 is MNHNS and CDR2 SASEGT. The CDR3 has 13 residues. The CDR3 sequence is CASSEWMSYEQYF. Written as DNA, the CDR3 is TGTGCCAGCAGCGAGTGGATGTCCTACGAGCAGTACTTC.

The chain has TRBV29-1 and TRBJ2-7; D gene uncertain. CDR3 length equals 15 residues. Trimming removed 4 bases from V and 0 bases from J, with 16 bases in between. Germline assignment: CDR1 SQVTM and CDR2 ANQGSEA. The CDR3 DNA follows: TGCAGCGTTGTCAGTGGCAGGCGAAGCTCCTACGAGCAGTACTTC. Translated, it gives CSVVSGRRSSYEQYF.

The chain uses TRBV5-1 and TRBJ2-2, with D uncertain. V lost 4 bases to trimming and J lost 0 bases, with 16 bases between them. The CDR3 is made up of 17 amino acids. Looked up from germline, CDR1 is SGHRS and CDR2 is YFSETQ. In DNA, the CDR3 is TGCGCCAGCAGCGGGAACAAACCTTATCCGAACACCGGGGAGCTGTTTTTT. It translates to CASSGNKPYPNTGELFF.

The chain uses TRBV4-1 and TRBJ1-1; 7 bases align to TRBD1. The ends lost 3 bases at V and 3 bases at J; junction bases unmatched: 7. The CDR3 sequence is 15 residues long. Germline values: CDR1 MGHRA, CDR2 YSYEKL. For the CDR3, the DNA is TGCGCCAGCAGCCAGCAGACAGGGACTGACACTGAAGCTTTCTTT. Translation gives CASSQQTGTDTEAFF.

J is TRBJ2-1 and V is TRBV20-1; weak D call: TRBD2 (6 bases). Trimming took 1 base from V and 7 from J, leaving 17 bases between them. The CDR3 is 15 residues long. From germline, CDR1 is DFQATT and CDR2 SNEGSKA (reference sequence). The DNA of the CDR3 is TGCAGTGCTAGAGGGGGTAGACTAGTTTCTAATGAGCAGTTCTTC. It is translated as CSARGGRLVSNEQFF.

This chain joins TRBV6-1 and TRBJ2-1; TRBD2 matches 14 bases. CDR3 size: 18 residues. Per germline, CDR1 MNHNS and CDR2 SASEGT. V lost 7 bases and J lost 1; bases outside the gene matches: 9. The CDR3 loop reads CASTPGTSGGNSYNEQFF. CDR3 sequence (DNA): TGTGCCAGCACCCCCGGGACTAGCGGGGGAAATTCCTACAATGAGCAGTTCTTC.

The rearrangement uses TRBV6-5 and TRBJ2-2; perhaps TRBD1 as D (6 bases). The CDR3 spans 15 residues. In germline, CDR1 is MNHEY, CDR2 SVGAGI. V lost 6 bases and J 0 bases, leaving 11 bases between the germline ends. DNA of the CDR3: TGTGCCAGCAGAACCGGGACAACGAACACCGGGGAGCTGTTTTTT. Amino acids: CASRTGTTNTGELFF.

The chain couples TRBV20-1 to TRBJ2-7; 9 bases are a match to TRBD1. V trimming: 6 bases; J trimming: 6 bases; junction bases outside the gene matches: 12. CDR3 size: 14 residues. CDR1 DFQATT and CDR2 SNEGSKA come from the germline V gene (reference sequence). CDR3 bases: TGCAGTGCAAAAGGGACAGGGTGGAATCGCGAGCAGTACTTC. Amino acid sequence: CSAKGTGWNREQYF.

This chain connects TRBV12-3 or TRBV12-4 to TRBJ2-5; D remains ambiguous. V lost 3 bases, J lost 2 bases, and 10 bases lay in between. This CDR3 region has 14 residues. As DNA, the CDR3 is TGTGCCAGCAGTTTTGTGCTGCTACAAGAGACCCAGTACTTC. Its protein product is CASSFVLLQETQYF.

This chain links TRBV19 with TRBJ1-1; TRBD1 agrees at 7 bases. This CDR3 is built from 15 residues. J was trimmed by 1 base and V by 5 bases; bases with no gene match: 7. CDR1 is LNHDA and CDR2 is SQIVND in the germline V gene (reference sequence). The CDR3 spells CASSDDRVGNTEAFF. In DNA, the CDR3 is TGTGCCAGTAGTGATGACAGGGTAGGGAACACTGAAGCTTTCTTT.

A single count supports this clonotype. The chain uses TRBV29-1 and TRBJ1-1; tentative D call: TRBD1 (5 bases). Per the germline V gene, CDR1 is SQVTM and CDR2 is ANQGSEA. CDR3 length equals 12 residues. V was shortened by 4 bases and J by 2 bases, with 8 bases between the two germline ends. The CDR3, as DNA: TGCAGCGTTGTCGGGGCCAACACTGAAGCTTTCTTT. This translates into CSVVGANTEAFF.

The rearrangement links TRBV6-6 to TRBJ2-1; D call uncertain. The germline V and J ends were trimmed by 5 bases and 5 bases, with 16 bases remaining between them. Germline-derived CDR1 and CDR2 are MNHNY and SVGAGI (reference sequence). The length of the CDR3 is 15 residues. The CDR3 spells CASSRQSYNNNEQFF. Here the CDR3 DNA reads TGTGCCAGCAGTCGCCAGTCGTACAATAACAATGAGCAGTTCTTC.

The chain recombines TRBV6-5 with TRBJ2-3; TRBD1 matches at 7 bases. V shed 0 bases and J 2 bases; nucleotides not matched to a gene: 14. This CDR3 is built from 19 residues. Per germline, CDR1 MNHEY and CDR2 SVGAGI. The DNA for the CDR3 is TGTGCCAGCAGTTACTCTGTCCCAACCGGGACAGTCTACACAGATACGCAGTATTTT. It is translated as CASSYSVPTGTVYTDTQYF.

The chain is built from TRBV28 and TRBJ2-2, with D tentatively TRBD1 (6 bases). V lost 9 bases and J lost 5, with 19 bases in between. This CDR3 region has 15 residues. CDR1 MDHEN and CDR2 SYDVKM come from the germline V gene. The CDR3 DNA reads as TGTGCCAGTCGATCAGGGGTTGAGGGGACCGGGGAGCTGTTTTTT. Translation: CASRSGVEGTGELFF.

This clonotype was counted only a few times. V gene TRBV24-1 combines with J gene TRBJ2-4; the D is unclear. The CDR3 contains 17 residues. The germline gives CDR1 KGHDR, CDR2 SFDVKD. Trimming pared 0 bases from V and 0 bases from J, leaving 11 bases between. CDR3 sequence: CATSDLLGLLAKNIQYF. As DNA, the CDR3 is TGTGCCACCAGTGATTTGCTGGGCCTGCTAGCCAAAAACATTCAGTACTTC.

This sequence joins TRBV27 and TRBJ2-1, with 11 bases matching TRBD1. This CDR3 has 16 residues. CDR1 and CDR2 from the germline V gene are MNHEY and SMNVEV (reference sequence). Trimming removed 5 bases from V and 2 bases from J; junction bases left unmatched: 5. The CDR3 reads CASSPGTGGTYNEQFF. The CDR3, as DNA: TGTGCCAGCAGTCCGGGGACAGGGGGGACCTACAATGAGCAGTTCTTC.

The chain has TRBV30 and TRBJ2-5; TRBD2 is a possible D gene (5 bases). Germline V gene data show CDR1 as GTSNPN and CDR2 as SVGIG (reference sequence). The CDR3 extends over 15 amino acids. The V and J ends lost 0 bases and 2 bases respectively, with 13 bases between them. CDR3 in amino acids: CAWSVNGIVQETQYF. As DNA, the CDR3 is TGTGCCTGGAGTGTAAACGGGATCGTTCAAGAGACCCAGTACTTC.

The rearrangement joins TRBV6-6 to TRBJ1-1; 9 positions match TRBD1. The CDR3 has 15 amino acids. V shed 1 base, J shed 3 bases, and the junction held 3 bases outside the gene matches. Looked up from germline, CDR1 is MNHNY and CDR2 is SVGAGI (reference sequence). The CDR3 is CASSYLQGADTEAFF. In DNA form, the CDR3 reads TGTGCCAGCAGTTACTTACAGGGGGCGGACACTGAAGCTTTCTTT.